One sample yielded the 29 T cell receptor beta chains listed below, sequenced in a study of metastatic and nonmetastatic thyroid tumors. Not a single patient had been given any form of treatment at any point before undergoing thyroid surgery. TCRdb re-called the PCR reads via MiXCR. Here the sample spans around 20,000 clones, less than 20% being singletons. Sequenced material: blood. The origin of the receptors is a female donor with papillary thyroid cancer or a benign thyroid nodule (not recorded which). Some clones in this sample may be carry-over from other donors' samples.

This clone was detected many times. Here the CDR3 DNA reads TGTGCCAGCAGCCTTATGGGGGGAGGCACTGAAGCTTTCTTT. This encodes CASSLMGGGTEAFF. J is TRBJ1-1 and V is TRBV14, with D perhaps TRBD1 (5 bases). V was cut by 4 bases and J by 4 bases, with 13 bases left in between. This CDR3 is built from 14 residues. Looked up from germline, CDR1 is SGHDN and CDR2 is FVKESK. Drawing the rest from reference TRBV14 and TRBJ1-1, the complete variable domain is EAGVTQFPSHSVIEKGQTVTLRCDPISGHDNLYWYRRVMGKEIKFLLHFVKESKQDESGMPNNRFLAERTGGTYSTLKVQPAELEDSGVYFCASSLMGGGTEAFFGQGTRLTVV.

This clone was picked up many times. The chain employs TRBV4-1 and TRBJ2-5, with D perhaps TRBD2 (6 bases). V was trimmed by 1 base and J by 1 base, leaving 13 bases between them. Germline values: CDR1 MGHRA, CDR2 YSYEKL. The length of the CDR3 is 16 residues. The DNA for the CDR3 is TGCGCCAGCAGCCAAGGGTCGGCGGGAACCCAAGAGACCCAGTACTTC. This sequence encodes CASSQGSAGTQETQYF.

This clone was detected only a few times. The chain uses TRBV12-3 or TRBV12-4 and TRBJ2-1; TRBD1 might be the D (5 bases). V was trimmed by 5 bases and J by 6 bases, leaving 8 bases between them. The CDR3 runs to 12 residues. The CDR3 DNA sequence: TGTGCCAGCAGTAAGACAGTCAATGAGCAGTTCTTC. It translates to CASSKTVNEQFF.

This clone was recorded many times. V usage is TRBV5-1 and J usage is TRBJ2-7; no reliable D call. The V gene's germline CDR1 is SGHRS and CDR2 YFSETQ. The CDR3 sequence is 13 residues long. V lost 3 bases and J lost 7, with 14 bases in between. CDR3 nucleotide sequence: TGCGCCAGCAGCTGGACCCCGACGGATGAGCAGTACTTC. It yields the protein CASSWTPTDEQYF.

This clone showed up many times. The V call is TRBV3-1, the J call TRBJ1-5; D possibly corresponds to TRBD1 (6 bases). Germline assignment: CDR1 LGHDT and CDR2 YNNKEL (reference sequence). The CDR3 totals 16 residues. The germline V and J ends were trimmed by 0 bases and 3 bases, with 12 bases remaining between them. Here the CDR3 reads CASSQDPQGYNQPQHF. CDR3 sequence (DNA): TGTGCCAGCAGCCAAGATCCACAGGGATACAATCAGCCCCAGCATTTT.

Of note for this clone: A much larger clonotype is one base distant, so this may be a read error. V usage is TRBV11-2 and J usage is TRBJ2-2, with D perhaps matching TRBD2 (5 bases). The germline V gene encodes CDR1 SGHAT and CDR2 FQNNGV. CDR3 size: 16 residues. V was shortened by 2 bases and J by 6 bases, with 16 bases between the two germline ends. CDR3: CASSLWRAGHPGELFF. CDR3 DNA: TGTGCCAGCAGCTTATGGCGGGCCGGGCACCCCGGGGAGCTGTTTTTT.

The chain joins TRBV20-1 to TRBJ2-3, with 12 bases lining up with TRBD2. CDR3 size: 16 residues. CDR1 is DFQATT, CDR2 SNEGSKA, per germline (reference sequence). The trim removed 7 bases at V and 3 bases at J, leaving 11 bases unmatched. The DNA for the CDR3 is TGCAGTGTTGGGTATGGGACTAGCGGGCTAACAGATACGCAGTATTTT. This gives the protein CSVGYGTSGLTDTQYF.

This clone is medium-sized. The genes are TRBV6-1 and TRBJ2-1, with D hard to call. Looked up from germline, CDR1 is MNHNS and CDR2 is SASEGT. The V end lost 0 bases, the J end lost 10 bases, and 13 bases lay between the germline ends. The CDR3 spans 14 residues. CDR3 coding DNA: TGTGCCAGCAGTGAAGCCGACCAACCGCGGGAGCAGTTCTTC. Translated, it gives CASSEADQPREQFF.

The sample holds many counts of this clone. This sequence joins TRBV7-9 and TRBJ2-3; TRBD2 matches at 12 bases. The germline CDR1 and CDR2 sequences are SEHNR and FQNEAQ (reference sequence). V was pared by 2 bases and J by 5 bases, with 8 bases of the junction left unmatched. CDR3 length: 17 amino acids. CDR3 residues: CASSLLAGGTWGDTQYF. The CDR3 nucleotides read TGTGCCAGCAGCTTACTAGCGGGAGGGACGTGGGGAGATACGCAGTATTTT.

This clone was seen at least ten times. An end of the junction does not agree with germline; a read error may underlie this. The chain joins TRBV7-8 to TRBJ1-4; D call uncertain. Germline CDR1 reads SGHVS; CDR2 reads FQNEAQ. The CDR3 is 16 amino acids. CDR3 residues: CASSLASGTTNEKLFF. In nucleotides, the CDR3 is TGTGCCAGCAGCCTAGCGTCGGGGACAACTAATGAAAAACTGTTTTTT.

In this sample, this clone is medium-sized (0.01 to 0.1%). V gene TRBV6-1 combines with J gene TRBJ1-2; no firm D call. The CDR3 covers 13 residues. Germline lookup yields CDR1 MNHNS and CDR2 SASEGT. V gave up 6 bases and J gave up 2 bases, with 10 bases separating them. CDR3 protein: CASRPDGNYGYTF. The CDR3 DNA is TGTGCCAGCAGGCCTGACGGAAACTATGGCTACACCTTC.

This clone was found many times. The J gene is TRBJ2-5, the V gene TRBV5-1; 9 bases are a match to TRBD2. There are 14 residues in the CDR3. With 8 bases clipped from V and 5 bases from J, the junction kept 10 bases outside the gene matches. Per the germline V gene, CDR1 is SGHRS and CDR2 is YFSETQ. CDR3 in DNA: TGCGCCAGTTGGGCGCGGGAGGGCCGGGAGACCCAGTACTTC. It is translated as CASWAREGRETQYF.

This clone came up many times. The chain is built from TRBV7-2 and TRBJ2-2; 9 positions agree with TRBD2. Germline V gene data show CDR1 as SGHTA and CDR2 as FQGNSA. This CDR3 is built from 16 residues. V was clipped by 1 base and J by 3 bases; unmatched bases: 3. The CDR3 nucleotides read TGTGCCAGCAGCTTAGGCGCGGGAGGGGACACCGGGGAGCTGTTTTTT. Translating it yields CASSLGAGGDTGELFF. Looking up the rest from reference TRBV7-2 and TRBJ2-2 gives the full variable domain: GAGVSQSPSNKVTEKGKDVELRCDPISGHTALYWYRQSLGQGLEFLIYFQGNSAPDKSGLPSDRFSAERTGGSVSTLTIQRTQQEDSAVYLCASSLGAGGDTGELFFGEGSRLTVL.

This clone was seen at least ten times. The chain recombines TRBV3-1 with TRBJ1-1; 8 bases map to TRBD1. The CDR3 consists of 13 residues. The V segment lost 5 bases and the J segment 1 base; nucleotides outside the gene matches: 0. Germline-derived CDR1 and CDR2 are LGHDT and YNNKEL (reference sequence). This chain's CDR3 is CASSGQGNTEAFF. The CDR3 DNA is TGTGCCAGCAGCGGACAGGGGAACACTGAAGCTTTCTTT. Supplemented by reference TRBV3-1 and TRBJ1-1, the full variable domain reads DTAVSQTPKYLVTQMGNDKSIKCEQNLGHDTMYWYKQDSKKFLKIMFSYNNKELIINETVPNRFSPKSPDKAHLNLHINSLELGDSAVYFCASSGQGNTEAFFGQGTRLTVV.

The chain recombines TRBV6-2 or TRBV6-3 with TRBJ2-7; D is unclear. The CDR3 consists of 13 residues. The V gene's germline CDR1 is MNHEY and CDR2 SVGEGT. Trimming shortened V by 8 bases and J by 2 bases, and 13 bases separated the two germline ends. The DNA for the CDR3 is TGTGCCAGCCTATGGTGGGGTCCCTACGAGCAGTACTTC. This gives the protein CASLWWGPYEQYF.

In regard to this clone: A much larger clone lies one base from this, so it may be a read error. This specimen includes other DNA sequences encoding the same CDR3. V usage is TRBV7-8 and J usage is TRBJ2-5; D not certain. This CDR3 has 11 amino acids. Germline assignment: CDR1 SGHVS and CDR2 FQNEAQ. The chain's CDR3 is CASSLSETQYF. In DNA form, the CDR3 reads TGTGCCAGCAGCTTATCGGAGACACAGTACTTC.

This clone was observed a few times. A much larger clone is a single base away; this may be a read error. The chain links TRBV24-1 to TRBJ2-4; perhaps TRBD2 as D (5 bases). Germline assignment: CDR1 KGHDR and CDR2 SFDVKD. V gave up 9 bases and J gave up 10 bases, with 12 bases separating them. CDR3 length equals 11 residues. The CDR3 loop reads CATSDGEIQYF. CDR3 nucleotides: TGTGCCACCTCAGACGGGGAAATTCAGTACTTC.

Regarding this clone: A junction boundary mismatches the germline segment, possibly from a read error. This rearrangement joins TRBV14 to TRBJ1-6, with a tentative D call TRBD1 (6 bases). Per germline, CDR1 SGHDN and CDR2 FVKESK. The CDR3 is 17 residues long. CDR3 nucleotides: TGTGCCAGCAGACAAGGGGGATCCAGATTCCATAATTCACCCCTCCACTTT. It is translated as CASRQGGSRFHNSPLHF.

This clone was seen at least ten times. V is TRBV20-1 and J is TRBJ1-3; D might be TRBD1 (5 bases). The V gene lost 5 bases and the J gene lost 4 bases, with 18 bases spanning the gap. CDR3 size: 15 residues. CDR1 is DFQATT, CDR2 SNEGSKA, per germline (reference sequence). The CDR3 sequence is CSASDPGTGGNTIYF. The DNA for the CDR3 is TGCAGTGCTTCGGACCCGGGGACTGGAGGAAACACCATATATTTT.

Ten or more counts support this clone. V is TRBV2 and J is TRBJ2-7; 10 nucleotides line up with TRBD2. Germline CDR1 SNHLY, CDR2 FYNNEI. The CDR3 loop spans 16 amino acids. With V trimmed by 3 bases and J by 4 bases, 9 bases remained unmatched. CDR3 nucleotide sequence: TGTGCCAGCAGTGACGAAAAAGCGGGAGGGCCGTACGAGCAGTACTTC. This sequence encodes CASSDEKAGGPYEQYF.

This clone appeared many times. This CDR3 is CASTPGQGTDTQYF. The CDR3 nucleotides are TGTGCCAGCACTCCGGGACAGGGAACAGATACGCAGTATTTT. The chain recombines TRBV2 with TRBJ2-3; TRBD1 matches 9 bases. The V and J ends lost 7 bases and 3 bases, in that order; junction bases with no gene match: 5. Germline CDR1 SNHLY, CDR2 FYNNEI. This CDR3 contains 14 residues.

This clone was picked up a small number of times. This chain uses TRBV6-2 or TRBV6-3 with TRBJ2-3; either TRBD1 or TRBD2 may supply D (5 bases each). The ends were cut back, 10 bases at V and 3 bases at J, with 14 bases in the middle. Germline loops: CDR1 MNHEY, CDR2 SVGEGT. The CDR3 spans 13 residues. The DNA of the CDR3 is TGTGCCAACAGCCCTGGGGGAACAGATACGCAGTATTTT. Residues: CANSPGGTDTQYF.

This clone was counted ten times or more. V gene TRBV5-1 combines with J gene TRBJ2-1; possible D gene TRBD2, 6 bases. The germline V and J ends were trimmed by 10 bases and 7 bases, with 21 bases remaining between them. Germline lookup yields CDR1 SGHRS and CDR2 YFSETQ. This CDR3 has 14 amino acids. CDR3 sequence (DNA): TGCGCCTCGGGGAGGAGGGAGGCGGATAATGAGCAGTTCTTC. This encodes CASGRREADNEQFF.

This clone showed up many times. The chain carries TRBV2 and TRBJ2-5, with 10 bases identical to TRBD2. Germline V gene sequence: CDR1 SNHLY, CDR2 FYNNEI. Losses at the gene ends were 7 bases for V and 6 bases for J; bases not matched to a gene: 11. This CDR3 region has 15 residues. Written as DNA, the CDR3 is TGTGCCAGCACCATCCAGCGGGGGGGCGGAAAGACCCAGTACTTC. The encoded protein is CASTIQRGGGKTQYF.

This clone was detected many times. This sequence joins TRBV3-1 and TRBJ2-7; D unclear. This CDR3 is 13 amino acids long. V was shortened by 0 bases and J by 6 bases, with 9 bases between the two germline ends. The V gene's germline CDR1 is LGHDT and CDR2 YNNKEL (reference sequence). The CDR3 DNA follows: TGTGCCAGCAGCCAAGATGGGGAAAGCGAGCAGTACTTC. Encoded protein: CASSQDGESEQYF.

This CDR3 reads CASSLTGTGYTF. The CDR3 DNA follows: TGTGCCAGCAGTCTGACGGGGACTGGCTACACCTTC. The genes are TRBV12-3 or TRBV12-4 and TRBJ1-2, with a possible D match to TRBD1 (5 bases). Trimming removed 5 bases at V and 7 bases at J, with 11 bases between. The CDR3 covers 12 residues.

Relative to its sample, this clone is medium-sized. The chain carries TRBV27 and TRBJ1-2; 10 bases are a match to TRBD1. Germline-derived CDR1 and CDR2 are MNHEY and SMNVEV (reference sequence). This CDR3 contains 13 residues. The junction had 6 bases not matched to a gene; V was cut back by 6 bases and J by 8 bases. The CDR3 DNA reads TGTGCCAGCAGCTCGACAGGGGGCGCGGGCTACACCTTC. This sequence encodes CASSSTGGAGYTF.

This clone has more than one count but fewer than ten. The chain recombines TRBV7-3 with TRBJ2-3; the D call may be TRBD1 or TRBD2 (6 bases each). The germline V and J ends were trimmed by 4 bases and 1 base, with 21 bases remaining between them. This CDR3 has 18 residues. Germline CDR1 is SGHTA and CDR2 is FQGTGA. Here the CDR3 reads CASSSRGVANPCTDTQYF. The CDR3 DNA reads TGTGCCAGCAGCTCAAGGGGGGTGGCAAATCCGTGCACAGATACGCAGTATTTT.

The chain carries TRBV20-1 and TRBJ1-1; no firm D call. Trimming cost V 4 bases and J 0 bases, with 15 bases left between them. CDR3 length: 15 amino acids. The germline gives CDR1 DFQATT, CDR2 SNEGSKA (reference sequence). The CDR3 is CSATTPQTMNTEAFF. Written as DNA, the CDR3 is TGCAGTGCTACCACCCCACAGACCATGAACACTGAAGCTTTCTTT.